Each of the 19 T cell receptor beta chains below was sequenced from the same sample in a study of cytomegalovirus exposure and HLA in healthy donors. PCR amplification relied on 60 Vbeta primers (plus 13 Jbeta primers). Produced via immunoSEQ multiplex PCR; TCRdb's table is partial and in-frame only. This table has roughly 120,000 clones, more than 60% appearing once. Material for sequencing was PBMCs. The receptors come from a man in his thirties or forties in good health and CMV-seropositive.

This clone was counted between two and nine times. V is TRBV5-6 and J is TRBJ2-5; D is perhaps TRBD1 (6 bases). Germline CDR1 and CDR2: SGHDT and YYEEEE. The CDR3 is made up of 15 amino acids. Trimming removed 4 bases from V and 1 base from J, with 14 bases in between. For the CDR3, the DNA is TGTGCCAGCAGCAAACAAGACAGGAGCCAAGAGACCCAGTACTTC. This gives the protein CASSKQDRSQETQYF. The entire variable domain, with the rest obtained from reference TRBV5-6 and TRBJ2-5, is as follows: DAGVTQSPTHLIKTRGQQVTLRCSPKSGHDTVSWYQQALGQGPQFIFQYYEEEERQRGNFPDRFSGHQFPNYSSELNVNALLLGDSALYLCASSKQDRSQETQYFGPGTRLLVL.

This chain connects TRBV19 to TRBJ2-7; 8 positions agree with TRBD1. The CDR3 spans 15 residues. The V gene's germline CDR1 is LNHDA and CDR2 SQIVND (reference sequence). V shed 5 bases, J shed 7 bases, and the junction held 13 bases outside the gene matches. The CDR3 DNA reads TGTGCCAGTAGTCCTACGGACAGGGACTTGGGGGAGCAGTACTTC. It specifies CASSPTDRDLGEQYF.

The rearrangement uses TRBV5-1 and TRBJ2-5; D ambiguous. V dropped 0 bases and J dropped 5 bases, with 11 bases sitting between them. Germline assignment: CDR1 SGHRS and CDR2 YFSETQ. The CDR3 runs 14 residues. Here the CDR3 reads CASSLAVVGETQYF. The CDR3 DNA reads TGCGCCAGCAGCTTGGCGGTCGTCGGGGAGACCCAGTACTTC.

The CDR3 protein is CASSETGTSSLYEQYF. The CDR3 DNA reads TGTGCCAGCAGTGAAACGGGGACATCGAGCCTCTACGAGCAGTACTTC. V usage is TRBV25-1 and J usage is TRBJ2-7, with TRBD1 as a possible D gene (6 bases). With 2 bases removed from V and 3 bases from J, the gap between germline ends came to 17 bases. The V gene's germline CDR1 is MGHDK and CDR2 SYGVNS. This CDR3 spans 16 amino acids.

The chain carries TRBV7-2 and TRBJ2-3; 9 bases align to TRBD2. The CDR3 covers 16 residues. Per the germline V gene, CDR1 is SGHTA and CDR2 is FQGNSA. The ends lost 0 bases at V and 5 bases at J; junction bases unmatched: 6. DNA of the CDR3: TGTGCCAGCAGCTTAGCACTAGCGGGTGGGGGAGATACGCAGTATTTT. The encoded protein is CASSLALAGGGDTQYF. Combining the CDR3 with reference TRBV7-2 and TRBJ2-3 gives the whole variable domain GAGVSQSPSNKVTEKGKDVELRCDPISGHTALYWYRQSLGQGLEFLIYFQGNSAPDKSGLPSDRFSAERTGGSVSTLTIQRTQQEDSAVYLCASSLALAGGGDTQYFGPGTRLTVL.

V gene TRBV19 combines with J gene TRBJ2-3; 8 bases fit TRBD1. Trimming cost V 5 bases and J 1 base; bases outside gene matches: 2. Per the germline V gene, CDR1 is LNHDA and CDR2 is SQIVND (reference sequence). The CDR3 totals 14 residues. CDR3 in DNA: TGTGCCAGTAGTCAGGGGGCAGGCACAGATACGCAGTATTTT. It encodes CASSQGAGTDTQYF.

The CDR3 loop is CAVSGVSYEQYF. CDR3 nucleotides: TGTGCCGTGTCCGGGGTTTCCTACGAGCAGTACTTC. The chain has TRBV10-3 and TRBJ2-7, with D perhaps TRBD2 (5 bases). Germline V gene sequence: CDR1 ENHRY, CDR2 SYGVKD. V lost 11 bases, J lost 1 base, and 12 bases lay in between. The CDR3 is made up of 12 amino acids.

The chain recombines TRBV6-1 with TRBJ2-5; D may be TRBD1 (6 bases). The J call may be mistaken, given a closer DNA end match to TRBJ2-7. This CDR3 has 14 residues. Germline V gives CDR1 MNHNS, CDR2 SASEGT. The CDR3 DNA follows: TGTGCCAGCAATCGGGACACCAGAACCTACGAGCAGTACTTC. Encoded protein: CASNRDTRTYEQYF.

This clone was observed a single time. This specimen includes other DNA sequences encoding the same CDR3. The chain is built from TRBV18 and TRBJ2-7, with TRBD1 matching over 7 bases. Germline V gives CDR1 KGHSH, CDR2 LQKENI. Trimming at V came to 3 bases and at J to 0 bases, leaving 2 bases not matched to a gene. This CDR3 has 14 amino acids. In DNA, the CDR3 is TGTGCCAGCTCACCGACAGGGACCTCCTACGAGCAGTACTTC. Its protein is CASSPTGTSYEQYF.

The V call is TRBV7-8, the J call TRBJ2-2, with 8 bases lining up with TRBD1. Per the germline V gene, CDR1 is SGHVS and CDR2 is FQNEAQ. V trimming: 3 bases; J trimming: 0 bases; junction bases outside the gene matches: 3. There are 16 residues in the CDR3. The DNA for the CDR3 is TGTGCCAGCAGCTTCAGGGGACAGGCGAACACCGGGGAGCTGTTTTTT. Translated, it gives CASSFRGQANTGELFF. Drawing the rest from reference TRBV7-8 and TRBJ2-2, the complete variable domain is GAGVSQSPRYKVAKRGQDVALRCDPISGHVSLFWYQQALGQGPEFLTYFQNEAQLDKSGLPSDRFFAERPEGSVSTLKIQRTQQEDSAVYLCASSFRGQANTGELFFGEGSRLTVL.

This clone was observed once. This sequence joins TRBV5-1 and TRBJ1-6; D is uncertain. V lost 0 bases and J lost 9, with 16 bases in between. Germline V CDR1 and CDR2: SGHRS, YFSETQ. This CDR3 is 16 amino acids long. The CDR3 DNA follows: TGCGCCAGCAGCTTGGCCGGCACAGCCTTCGGTTCACCCCTCCACTTT. Translation: CASSLAGTAFGSPLHF.

CDR3 DNA: TGTGCCAGCAGCGACGTCCGGGACTCCTATGGCTACACCTTC. Residues: CASSDVRDSYGYTF. The chain recombines TRBV2 with TRBJ1-2, with a weak D call TRBD1 (5 bases). The CDR3 extends over 14 amino acids. The germline CDR1 and CDR2 sequences are SNHLY and FYNNEI. The V end lost 6 bases, the J end lost 4 bases, and 15 bases lay between the germline ends.

The chain has TRBV2 and TRBJ2-5, with 12 nucleotides matching TRBD1. The J call may be incorrect, as the DNA end agrees better with TRBJ2-7. CDR1 and CDR2 (germline): SNHLY, FYNNEI. The CDR3 length is 14 residues. The CDR3 region is CASRMGTGGDEQYF. As DNA, the CDR3 is TGTGCCAGCAGGATGGGGACAGGGGGCGACGAGCAGTACTTC.

As concerns this clone: Different DNA sequences within this sample yield the same CDR3. CDR3 amino acids: CASSIVRAGEGNEQFF. The CDR3 coding sequence is TGTGCCAGTAGTATAGTACGAGCGGGGGAAGGGAATGAGCAGTTCTTC. The chain couples TRBV19 to TRBJ2-1, with TRBD2 matching 8 bases. The V gene end was trimmed by 1 base and the J gene end by 7 bases; junction bases not matched to a gene: 9. Looked up from germline, CDR1 is LNHDA and CDR2 is SQIVND (reference sequence). The CDR3 runs 16 residues.

The chain carries TRBV4-3 and TRBJ2-7; 7 bases agree with TRBD2. V dropped 4 bases and J dropped 7; count of bases not matched to a gene: 10. The CDR3 runs to 14 residues. Germline V lookup: CDR1 LGHNA, CDR2 YSLEER. DNA of the CDR3: TGCGCCAGCAGCCCCACCGGGGGGTCTTGGGAGCAGTACTTC. Amino acids: CASSPTGGSWEQYF.

Worth noting for this clone: Additional DNA sequences in this sample encode the identical CDR3. The V gene is TRBV7-9, the J gene TRBJ1-6; 8 bases align to TRBD1. CDR1 is SEHNR and CDR2 is FQNEAQ in the germline V gene (reference sequence). With V trimmed by 5 bases and J by 9 bases, 9 bases remained unmatched. CDR3 length: 15 residues. CDR3 region: CASSRGQGDGSPLHF. CDR3 nucleotide sequence: TGTGCCAGCAGCCGCGGACAGGGCGATGGTTCACCCCTCCACTTT.

The V and J genes are TRBV7-9 and TRBJ1-2; 10 positions match TRBD1. This CDR3 is built from 16 residues. CDR1 and CDR2 from the germline V gene are SEHNR and FQNEAQ (reference sequence). Trimming at V came to 5 bases and at J to 5 bases, leaving 11 bases not matched to a gene. The CDR3 protein is CASSQGGTGASYGYTF. DNA of the CDR3: TGTGCCAGCAGCCAGGGGGGGACAGGGGCCTCATATGGCTACACCTTC.

The chain combines TRBV10-3 with TRBJ2-2, with D unclear. The ends were cut back, 8 bases at V and 7 bases at J, with 14 bases in the middle. Germline CDR1 ENHRY, CDR2 SYGVKD. The CDR3 covers 13 residues. The CDR3 DNA is TGTGCCATCGCTCGGGTGGAAAACGGGGAGCTGTTTTTT. Its protein is CAIARVENGELFF.

This chain's CDR3 is CSVRTGQGILEQYF. The CDR3 nucleotides are TGCAGCGTTAGAACGGGACAGGGGATTTTAGAGCAGTACTTC. The V and J genes are TRBV29-1 and TRBJ2-7; 10 nucleotides agree with TRBD1. Germline values: CDR1 SQVTM, CDR2 ANQGSEA. With 5 bases clipped from V and 7 bases from J, the junction kept 11 bases outside the gene matches. The CDR3 length is 14 residues.